This T cell receptor (beta chain) originates from a study of T cell repertoires in cytomegalovirus infection (dated by TCRdb to about 2019). Looking at the study overall: Because public TCR beta signatures pointed to carriage of CMV infection together with the matching HLA type, the HLA type of each donor mattered for the analysis.

This clonotype was detected ten times or more. There is no known antigen for this receptor. Qualities for individual bases were not recorded, and no much larger clone is one base off. Study-wide conclusions, independent of this receptor: In the ex vivo response, HLA-C-restricted CMV-specific TCR beta clonotypes were dominant, and in two of eight donors the single most frequent clonotype came from this HLA-C-restricted group. In both this cohort and an independent roughly 350-donor cohort, the cumulative frequency of public TCR beta family members distinguished carriers of CMV infection plus the relevant HLA type.

CDR1 and CDR2, looked up from the germline V gene, are SGDLS and YYNGEE. Trimming costs V 2 bases and J 1 base, and their ends lie 9 bases apart. From its cysteine to its phenylalanine, the CDR3 spans 14 amino acids. The entry retains the CDR3 DNA only, 42 bases that are in frame from base 1. Instrument on record: Illumina HiSeq 1500. The public sequencing data were trimmed at Q25 with fastp and processed into clonotypes with MiXCR by TCRdb, which kept only in-frame beta chains. Duplicate CDR3 protein sequences are folded into a single record with the most common DNA and genes. The table for this sample lists about 330,000 distinct CDR3 sequences; over 7.5% of them were counted only once. Of the sample, about 4.5% is held by the ten largest clones.

The chain is encoded by TRBV9 joined to TRBJ1-1, with a tentative D gene TRBD1 over 6 matching bases. The sequenced sample was PBMCs. The sequence was obtained from a human donor in good health (CMV status not recorded). Some clones in this sample may be carry-over from other donors' samples. The CDR3 reads CASSVGAQNTEAFF. The sequenced DNA: TGTGCCAGCAGCGTGGGGGCCCAGAACACTGAAGCTTTCTTT.